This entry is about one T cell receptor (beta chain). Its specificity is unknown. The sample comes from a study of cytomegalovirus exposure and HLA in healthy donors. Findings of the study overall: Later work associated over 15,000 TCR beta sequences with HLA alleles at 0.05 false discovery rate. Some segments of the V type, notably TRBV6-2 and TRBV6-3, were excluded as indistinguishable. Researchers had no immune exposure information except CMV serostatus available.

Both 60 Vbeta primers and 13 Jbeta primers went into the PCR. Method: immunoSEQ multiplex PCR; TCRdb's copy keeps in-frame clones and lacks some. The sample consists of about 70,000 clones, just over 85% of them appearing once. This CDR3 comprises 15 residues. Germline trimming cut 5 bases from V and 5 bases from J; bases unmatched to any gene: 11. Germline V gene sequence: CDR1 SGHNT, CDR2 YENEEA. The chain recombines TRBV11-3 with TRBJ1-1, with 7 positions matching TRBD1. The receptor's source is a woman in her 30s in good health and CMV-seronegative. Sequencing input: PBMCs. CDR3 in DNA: TGTGCCAGCAGCACGAAGCCAGACAGGGCTACTGAAGCTTTCTTT. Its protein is CASSTKPDRATEAFF.